This is a list of T cell receptor beta chains from one sample in a study of blood T cell repertoires in COVID-19. The assay was immunoSEQ multiplex PCR, and TCRdb's table has in-frame clones only and misses some. The sample records nearly 250,000 clones, 86% being singletons. Sequencing used PBMCs or T cells enriched from blood (not recorded which). The receptors were gathered from a woman in her forties or fifties who had recovered from COVID-19. Each CDR3 is given with its conserved first and last residue. The D gene is left open where the match is weak.

D gene,V gene,CDR3 protein
.,TRBV11-2,CASSLAGRRTFEAFF
TRBD1,TRBV7-2,CASSLTRDRANTGELFF
TRBD1,TRBV4-1,CASSQSRDRERLFF
.,TRBV7-9,CASSLVGVSTEAFF
TRBD1,TRBV7-6,CASSSQGVGQPQHF
.,TRBV13,CASSAFSGSTDTQYF
.,TRBV24-1,CATSDLLTDTQYF
.,TRBV27,CASSSTGVSNQPQHF
TRBD1,TRBV28,CASSLYPGGNYGYTF
.,TRBV3-1/TRBV3-2,CASSPPSGTRSTDTQYF
.,TRBV15,CATSRGRWAGDNEQFF
.,TRBV7-3,CASSERGLETQYF
.,TRBV29-1,CSASGEANYGYTF
.,TRBV7-7,CASSFRADSQETQYF
TRBD1,TRBV4-3,CASSQESGGNTEAFF
.,TRBV4-3,CASSPGGYEQFF
TRBD2,TRBV7-7,CASSLAGSQETQYF
.,TRBV30,CAWSVGQLNQPQHF
.,TRBV4-3,CASSQGGGVRYGYTF
TRBD1,TRBV4-3,CASSRPGQGNNEQFF
.,TRBV9,CASSLDGDYEQYF
.,TRBV4-1,CASSRLPGGDNSPLHF
.,TRBV18,CASSPGDYQPQHF
.,TRBV21-1,CASSPRDHPHELAKNIQYF
.,TRBV5-4,CASSLDSPTGELFF
.,TRBV2,CASRGENTGELFF
TRBD1,TRBV19,CASSNLDRVLGYTF
.,TRBV5-4,CASSLGYTGRAYEQYF
.,TRBV5-1,CASSLDRVGSYGYTF
.,TRBV4-3,CASSQVGAQSSPLHF
TRBD1,TRBV30,CAWSLEGAPPNYGYTF
.,TRBV20-1,CSASTGFPEAFF
TRBD2,TRBV2,CASSEVAGVRGYEQYF
.,TRBV3-1/TRBV3-2,CASSQGTANQPQHF
TRBD2,TRBV25-1,CASSESGLAWYF
.,TRBV11-3,CASSVYGEETQYF
.,TRBV28,CASSLGGAASGAEAFF
.,TRBV2,CASSPRGGSTEAFF
.,TRBV6-1,CASSQQETQYF
.,TRBV28,CASRPGTYEQYF
.,TRBV5-1,CASTDTGELFF
TRBD2,TRBV29-1,CSVTRISGRVYNEQFF
TRBD2,TRBV24-1,CATSDFTSGSVNEQFF
TRBD2,TRBV19,CASNPSGGGNEQYF
TRBD1,TRBV7-9,CASSPRQGGTDTQYF
.,TRBV9,CASSVDPLADYEQYF
.,TRBV7-8,CASSLGRELFF
.,TRBV6-4,CASSPGYTEAFF